This is a list of T cell receptor beta chains from one sample in a study of T cell clusters in autoimmune cytopenias. TCRdb reworked the multiplex PCR reads into one entry per CDR3 protein, no DNA. This repertoire includes a few thousand distinct CDR3 sequences. This same sample was also taken into another study, of T cell repertoires in aging, cancer and after chemotherapy.

What was sequenced was peripheral blood. Receptors were obtained from a human donor in good health. CDR3s include the opening cysteine and the closing phenylalanine or tryptophan. The order of the fields is clone size, J gene, V gene, CDR3 protein. Where a row states a size, it is once, few, many or the class of an expanded clone; other rows omit it.

. TRBJ1-2 TRBV28 CASRYTGGAYGYTF
. TRBJ2-7 TRBV6-1 CASSDGGAGVEQYF
. TRBJ1-1 TRBV7-9 CASSLDANTEAFF
medium-sized TRBJ2-3 TRBV27 CASRSLSTDTQYF
. TRBJ1-2 TRBV7-2 CASVLAPDRGDYGYTF
. TRBJ1-5 TRBV28 CASSGRVGNQPQHF
. TRBJ1-6 TRBV4-2 CASSLSGLSYNSPLQF
medium-sized TRBJ2-2 TRBV12-3/TRBV12-4 CASMRGGTGELFF
medium-sized TRBJ2-1 TRBV6-6 CASRSTSGVYNEQFF
medium-sized TRBJ1-5 TRBV5-6 CASSPLPDFGLNQPQHF
medium-sized TRBJ2-2 TRBV6-4 CASSEGQDTGELFF
. TRBJ1-5 TRBV20-1 CSARDSLDKYQPQHF
. TRBJ1-2 TRBV12-3/TRBV12-4 CASLRTDIYGYTF
. TRBJ2-3 TRBV4-2 CASSPEASRGGDTQYF
. TRBJ2-4 TRBV7-6 CASSLGGFSGRTKNIQYF